Sequencing of this TCR beta chain was carried out in a study of healthy donors' naive CD4 and CD8 T cells. Study outcomes and limitations: About 13% of CD4/CD8 propensity variance appeared explained by V, J and CDR3 charge. Alpha and beta chains were sequenced in bulk without pairing.

Trimming left V 7 bases short and J 3 bases short, with 13 bases between. CDR3 length equals 12 residues. CDR1 is SQVTM, CDR2 ANQGSEA, per germline. Naive CD4+ cells were sorted as CD4+CD8-CD45RO-CD45RA+; naive CD8+ as CD8+CD4-CD45RA+CD27bright. A linear amplification protocol produced the TCR libraries from 400 to 550 ng of total RNA. How the authors handled the data: Sequencing covered 70,000 to 95,000 rearranged alpha-chain transcripts across 5 healthy donors. MiXCR, run by TCRdb on the reads, gives a single entry per CDR3 protein. The V and J calls follow TCRdb's processing rather than the paper's. The data contain about 200,000 distinct CDR3 sequences, over 60% of them singletons. For this clonotype: Its antigen is undetermined.

The chain carries TRBV29-1 and TRBJ2-7, with unresolved D. The receptor was derived from a pool of human donors in good health; the sample pools cells from several healthy donors. The sample taken for sequencing was naive CD4+ and CD8+ T cells sorted from blood, pooled from several donors. CDR3 sequence reads: CSALVAVYEQYF. DNA of the CDR3: TGCAGCGCGTTAGTGGCAGTCTACGAGCAGTACTTC.